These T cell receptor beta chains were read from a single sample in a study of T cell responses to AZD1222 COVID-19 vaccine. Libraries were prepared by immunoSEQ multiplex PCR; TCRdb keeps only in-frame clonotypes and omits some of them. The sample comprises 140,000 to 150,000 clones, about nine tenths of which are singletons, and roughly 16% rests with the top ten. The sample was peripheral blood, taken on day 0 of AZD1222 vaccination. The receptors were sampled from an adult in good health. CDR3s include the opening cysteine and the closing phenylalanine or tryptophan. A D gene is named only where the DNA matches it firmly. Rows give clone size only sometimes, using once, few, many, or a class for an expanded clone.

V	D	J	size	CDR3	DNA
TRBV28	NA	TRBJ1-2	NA	CASSFSVRGYGYTF	TGTGCCAGCAGTTTTTCAGTACGGGGCTATGGCTACACCTTC
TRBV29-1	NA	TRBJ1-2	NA	CSVDGHYGYTF	TGCAGCGTGGACGGTCACTATGGCTACACCTTC
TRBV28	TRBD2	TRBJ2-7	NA	CASSTSGGPISVRNEQYF	TGTGCCAGCAGTACTAGCGGGGGCCCAATATCCGTGCGAAACGAGCAGTACTTC
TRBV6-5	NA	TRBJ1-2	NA	CASSPPLNGYTF	TGTGCCAGCAGTCCCCCCCTAAATGGCTACACCTTC
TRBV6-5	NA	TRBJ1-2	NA	CASSYLGSPSYTF	TGTGCCAGCAGTTACTTGGGGTCACCGAGCTACACCTTC
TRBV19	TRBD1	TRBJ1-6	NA	CASSIRQGAGSPLHF	TGTGCCAGTAGTATCAGACAGGGGGCAGGCTCACCCCTCCACTTT
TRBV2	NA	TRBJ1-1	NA	CASPGQMNTEAFF	TGTGCCAGCCCGGGGCAGATGAACACTGAAGCTTTCTTT
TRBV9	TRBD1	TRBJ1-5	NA	CASSVGPDRVRQPQHF	TGTGCCAGCAGCGTAGGCCCGGACAGGGTACGGCAGCCCCAGCATTTT
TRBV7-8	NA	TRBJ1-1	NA	CASSLAGWDTEAFF	TGTGCCAGCAGCTTAGCGGGTTGGGACACTGAAGCTTTCTTT
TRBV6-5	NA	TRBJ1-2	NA	CASSYSRTKSNYGYTF	TGTGCCAGCAGTTACTCGCGCACGAAGTCCAACTATGGCTACACCTTC
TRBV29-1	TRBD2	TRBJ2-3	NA	CSVDAAWGGDTQYF	TGCAGCGTTGACGCAGCTTGGGGGGGAGATACGCAGTATTTT
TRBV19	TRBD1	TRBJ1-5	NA	CARLPRGGTGEGFPNQPQHF	TGTGCCAGGCTACCTCGGGGGGGAACAGGGGAGGGTTTTCCAAATCAGCCCCAGCATTTT
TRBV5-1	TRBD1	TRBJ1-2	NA	CASREGQGSYGYTF	TGCGCCAGCAGGGAAGGACAGGGGAGTTATGGCTACACCTTC
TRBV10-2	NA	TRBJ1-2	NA	CASRSVVYGYTF	TGCGCCAGCAGATCAGTAGTCTATGGCTACACCTTC
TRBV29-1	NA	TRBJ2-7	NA	CSVDGDTNYEQYF	TGCAGCGTTGATGGTGACACCAACTACGAGCAGTACTTC
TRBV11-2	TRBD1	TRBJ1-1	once	CASSLDRGQTEAFF	TGTGCCAGCAGCTTAGATAGGGGGCAGACTGAAGCTTTCTTT
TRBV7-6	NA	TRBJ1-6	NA	CASSSNQGLRSPLHF	TGTGCCAGCAGCTCAAACCAGGGGTTGCGATCACCCCTCCACTTT
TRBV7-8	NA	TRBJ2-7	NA	CASSSTTLYEQYF	TGTGCCAGCAGCTCCACCACCCTCTACGAGCAGTACTTC
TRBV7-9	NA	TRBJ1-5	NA	CASSLVGGVDSNQPQHF	TGTGCCAGCAGCTTAGTTGGGGGGGTGGACAGCAATCAGCCCCAGCATTTT
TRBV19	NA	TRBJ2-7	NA	CASSVRGWTYEQYF	TGTGCCAGTAGCGTCCGGGGGTGGACCTACGAGCAGTACTTC
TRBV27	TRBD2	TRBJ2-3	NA	CASDGGSDTQYF	TGTGCCAGCGACGGGGGGTCAGATACGCAGTATTTT
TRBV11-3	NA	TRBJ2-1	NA	CASSLGDSYNEQFF	TGTGCCAGCAGCTTGGGGGACTCCTACAATGAGCAGTTCTTC
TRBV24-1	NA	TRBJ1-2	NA	CATSDSGRVDGYTF	TGTGCCACCAGTGATTCGGGCAGGGTCGATGGCTACACCTTC
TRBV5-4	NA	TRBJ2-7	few	CASSFHSYEQYF	TGTGCCAGCAGCTTCCACTCCTACGAGCAGTACTTC
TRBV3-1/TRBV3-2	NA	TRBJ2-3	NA	CASSQGSSGITDTQYF	TGTGCCAGCAGCCAAGGGTCCAGCGGTATCACAGATACGCAGTATTTT
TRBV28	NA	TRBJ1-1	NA	CASSLRTTKGLSRGAFF	TGTGCCAGCAGTTTAAGGACTACTAAGGGTTTAAGTCGTGGGGCTTTCTTT
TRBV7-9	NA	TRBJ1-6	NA	CASSLVLLSPDRDNSPLHF	TGTGCCAGCAGCTTGGTTCTTCTGAGTCCGGACAGAGATAATTCACCCCTCCACTTT
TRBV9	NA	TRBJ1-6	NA	CASSVGQGRVGSPLHF	TGTGCCAGCAGCGTAGGGCAGGGACGAGTGGGATCACCCCTCCACTTT
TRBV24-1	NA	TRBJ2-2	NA	CATAQGQGTGELFF	TGTGCCACCGCGCAGGGTCAAGGCACCGGGGAGCTGTTTTTT
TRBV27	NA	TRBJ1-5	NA	CASSSSRAYNQPQHF	TGTGCCAGCAGTTCCTCCCGGGCTTACAATCAGCCCCAGCATTTT
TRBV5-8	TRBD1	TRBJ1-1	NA	CASSWRATGTNTEAFF	TGTGCCAGCAGCTGGAGAGCGACAGGGACTAACACTGAAGCTTTCTTT
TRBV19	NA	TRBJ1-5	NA	CASSMFKRAQHF	TGTGCCAGTAGTATGTTTAAAAGAGCCCAGCATTTT
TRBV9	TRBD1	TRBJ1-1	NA	CASSAGGTGEAFF	TGTGCCAGCAGCGCTGGGGGGACAGGGGAAGCTTTCTTT
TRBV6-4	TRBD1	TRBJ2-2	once	CASSAQGRTTGELFF	TGTGCCAGCAGTGCACAGGGGCGAACCACCGGGGAGCTGTTTTTT
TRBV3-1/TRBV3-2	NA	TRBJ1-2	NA	CASSPGHGGDETF	TGTGCCAGCAGCCCCGGTCACGGCGGAGACGAAACCTTC
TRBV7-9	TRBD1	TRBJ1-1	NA	CASSFTGGAWTEAFF	TGTGCCAGCAGCTTCACAGGGGGCGCTTGGACTGAAGCTTTCTTT
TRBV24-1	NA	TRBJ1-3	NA	CATPGSGNTIYF	TGTGCCACCCCCGGGAGTGGAAACACCATATATTTT
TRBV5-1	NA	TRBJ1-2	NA	CASSLSSPYGYTF	TGCGCCAGCAGCTTGTCATCCCCCTATGGCTACACCTTC
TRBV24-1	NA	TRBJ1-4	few	CATTTGSGGKLFF	TGTGCCACCACAACAGGGAGTGGGGGAAAACTGTTTTTT
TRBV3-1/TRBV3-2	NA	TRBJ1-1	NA	CASSPDTNTEAFF	TGTGCCAGCAGCCCCGATACGAACACTGAAGCTTTCTTT
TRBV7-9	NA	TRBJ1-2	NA	CASSLAQGGYTF	TGTGCCAGCAGCTTAGCGCAGGGTGGCTACACCTTC
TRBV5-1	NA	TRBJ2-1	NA	CASRLASSYNEQFF	TGCGCCAGCAGATTGGCAAGCTCCTACAATGAGCAGTTCTTC
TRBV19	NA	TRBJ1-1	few	CASSIYANTEAFF	TGTGCCAGTAGTATTTATGCGAACACTGAAGCTTTCTTT
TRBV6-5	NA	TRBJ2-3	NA	CASSYSFLADTQYF	TGTGCCAGCAGTTACTCATTCTTAGCGGATACGCAGTATTTT
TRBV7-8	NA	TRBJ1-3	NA	CASTSGSGNTIYF	TGTGCCAGCACGAGTGGCTCTGGAAACACCATATATTTT
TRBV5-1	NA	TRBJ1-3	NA	CASSPGVSTRGNTIYF	TGCGCCAGCAGCCCTGGGGTGTCCACGCGGGGAAACACCATATATTTT
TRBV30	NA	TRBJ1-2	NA	CAWSAVAGSRRPGFYGYTF	TGTGCCTGGAGTGCGGTTGCTGGTTCCCGCCGACCGGGCTTCTATGGCTACACCTTC
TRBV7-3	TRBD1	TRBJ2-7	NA	CASSPQGNQYEQYF	TGTGCCAGCAGCCCACAGGGGAACCAGTACGAGCAGTACTTC
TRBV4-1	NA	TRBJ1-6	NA	CASSQTTGSSYNSPLHF	TGCGCCAGCAGCCAAACAACAGGTAGCTCCTATAATTCACCCCTCCACTTT
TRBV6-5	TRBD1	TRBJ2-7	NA	CASSYSAGGAYEQYF	TGTGCCAGCAGTTACTCCGCAGGGGGTGCCTACGAGCAGTACTTC
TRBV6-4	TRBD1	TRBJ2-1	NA	CASSLDRGGYNEQFF	TGTGCCAGCAGTTTGGACAGGGGAGGCTACAATGAGCAGTTCTTC
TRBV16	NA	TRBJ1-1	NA	CASSQVAGLLGGSTEAFF	TGTGCCAGCAGCCAAGTGGCAGGGCTACTAGGGGGGAGCACTGAAGCTTTCTTT
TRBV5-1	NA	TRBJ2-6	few	CASSYGARGANVLTF	TGCGCCAGCAGCTACGGGGCGCGTGGGGCCAACGTCCTGACTTTC
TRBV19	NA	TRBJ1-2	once	CASYTPGPLLGYTF	TGTGCCAGTTATACCCCGGGACCCCTCTTAGGCTACACCTTC